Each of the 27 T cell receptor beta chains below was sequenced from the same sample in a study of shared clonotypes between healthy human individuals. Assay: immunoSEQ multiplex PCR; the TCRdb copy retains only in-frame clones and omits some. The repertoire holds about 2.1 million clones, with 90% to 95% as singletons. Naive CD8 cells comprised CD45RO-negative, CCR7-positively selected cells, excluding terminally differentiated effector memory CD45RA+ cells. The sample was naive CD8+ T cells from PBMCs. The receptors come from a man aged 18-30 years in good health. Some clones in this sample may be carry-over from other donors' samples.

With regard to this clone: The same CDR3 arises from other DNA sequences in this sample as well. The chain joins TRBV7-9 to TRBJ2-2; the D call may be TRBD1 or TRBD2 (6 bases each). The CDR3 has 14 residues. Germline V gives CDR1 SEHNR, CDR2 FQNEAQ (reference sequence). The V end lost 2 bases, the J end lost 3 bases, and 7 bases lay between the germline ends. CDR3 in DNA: TGTGCCAGCAGCTTAAGGGGGGACACCGGGGAGCTGTTTTTT. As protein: CASSLRGDTGELFF.

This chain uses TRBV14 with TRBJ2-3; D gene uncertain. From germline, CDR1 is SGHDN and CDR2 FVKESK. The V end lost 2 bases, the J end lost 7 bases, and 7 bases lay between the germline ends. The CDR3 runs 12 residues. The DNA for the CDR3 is TGTGCCAGCAGCCAAAGGTCCCATACGCAGTATTTT. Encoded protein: CASSQRSHTQYF.

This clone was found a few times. CDR3 sequence reads: CASSQDRGHEQYF. CDR3 in DNA: TGCGCCAGCAGCCAAGACAGGGGGCACGAGCAGTACTTC. The V call is TRBV4-3, the J call TRBJ2-7; 8 bases are shared with TRBD1. Looked up from germline, CDR1 is LGHNA and CDR2 is YSLEER. The CDR3 is 13 amino acids. The V and J ends lost 0 bases and 5 bases, in that order; junction bases with no gene match: 0.

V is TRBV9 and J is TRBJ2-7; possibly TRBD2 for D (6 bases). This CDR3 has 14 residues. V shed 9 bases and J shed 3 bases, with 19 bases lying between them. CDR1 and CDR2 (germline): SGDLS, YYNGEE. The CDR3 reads CAIPGGRDNYEQYF. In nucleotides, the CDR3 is TGTGCCATCCCGGGCGGGCGGGATAACTACGAGCAGTACTTC.

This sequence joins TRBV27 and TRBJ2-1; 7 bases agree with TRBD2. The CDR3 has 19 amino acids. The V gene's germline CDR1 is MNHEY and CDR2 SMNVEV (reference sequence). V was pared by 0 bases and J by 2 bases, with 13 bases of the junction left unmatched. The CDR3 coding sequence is TGTGCCAGCAGTTTATCCGAGCGAGTTGGGCTAGCGGCCTACAATGAGCAGTTCTTC. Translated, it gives CASSLSERVGLAAYNEQFF.

The CDR3 region is CASSLSPGHSTYEQYF. CDR3 nucleotide sequence: TGTGCCAGCAGCTTATCCCCGGGACATTCAACCTACGAGCAGTACTTC. The V gene is TRBV7-9, the J gene TRBJ2-7; tentatively, D is TRBD1 (6 bases). The V end lost 2 bases, the J end lost 2 bases, and 16 bases lay between the germline ends. Per germline, CDR1 SEHNR and CDR2 FQNEAQ (reference sequence). CDR3 length: 16 amino acids. The full variable domain, rest sourced from reference TRBV7-9 and TRBJ2-7, is DTGVSQNPRHKITKRGQNVTFRCDPISEHNRLYWYRQTLGQGPEFLTYFQNEAQLEKSRLLSDRFSAERPKGSFSTLEIQRTEQGDSAMYLCASSLSPGHSTYEQYFGPGTRLTVT.

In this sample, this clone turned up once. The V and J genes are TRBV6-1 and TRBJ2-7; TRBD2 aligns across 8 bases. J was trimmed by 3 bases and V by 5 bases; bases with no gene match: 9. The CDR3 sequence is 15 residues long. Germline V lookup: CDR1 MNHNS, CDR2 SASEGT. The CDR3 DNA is TGTGCCAGCAGTAACGTAGCGGGAATCAACTACGAGCAGTACTTC. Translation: CASSNVAGINYEQYF.

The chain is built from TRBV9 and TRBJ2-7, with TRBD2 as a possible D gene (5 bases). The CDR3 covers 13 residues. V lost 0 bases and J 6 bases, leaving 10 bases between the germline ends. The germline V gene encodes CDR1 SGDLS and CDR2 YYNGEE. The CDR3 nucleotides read TGTGCCAGCAGCGTAGTTACGGGGTCCGAGCAGTACTTC. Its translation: CASSVVTGSEQYF.

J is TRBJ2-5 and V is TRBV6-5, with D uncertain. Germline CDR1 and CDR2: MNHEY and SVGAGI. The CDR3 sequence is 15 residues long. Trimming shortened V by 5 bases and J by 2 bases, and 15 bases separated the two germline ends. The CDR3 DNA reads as TGTGCCAGCAGTCCCTACCTATTAGATCAAGAGACCCAGTACTTC. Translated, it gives CASSPYLLDQETQYF.

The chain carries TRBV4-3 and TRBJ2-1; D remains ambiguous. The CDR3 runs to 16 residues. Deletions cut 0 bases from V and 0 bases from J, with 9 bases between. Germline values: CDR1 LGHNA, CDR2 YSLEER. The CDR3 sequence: CASSQEWLYSYNEQFF. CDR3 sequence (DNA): TGCGCCAGCAGCCAAGAATGGCTCTACTCCTACAATGAGCAGTTCTTC.

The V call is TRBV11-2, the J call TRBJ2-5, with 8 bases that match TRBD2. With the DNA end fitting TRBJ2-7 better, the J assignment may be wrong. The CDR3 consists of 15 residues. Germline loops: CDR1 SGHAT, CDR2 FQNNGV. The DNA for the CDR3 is TGTGCCAGCAGCTCCCCGGGAGGGAGTTGGTCCGAGCAGTACTTC. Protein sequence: CASSSPGGSWSEQYF.

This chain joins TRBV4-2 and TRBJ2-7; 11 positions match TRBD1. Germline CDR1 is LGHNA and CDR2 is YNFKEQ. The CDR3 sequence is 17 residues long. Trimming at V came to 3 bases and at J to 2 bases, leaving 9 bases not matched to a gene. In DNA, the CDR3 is TGTGCCAGCAGCCAGGACAGGGGGCCTCCTATTACCTACGAGCAGTACTTC. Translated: CASSQDRGPPITYEQYF.

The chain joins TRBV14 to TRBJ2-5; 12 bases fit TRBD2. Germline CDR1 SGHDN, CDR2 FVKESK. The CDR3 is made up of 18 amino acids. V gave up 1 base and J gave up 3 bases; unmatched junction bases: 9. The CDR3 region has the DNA TGTGCCAGCAGCCAAGTTTGGACTAGCGGGGAGGCAAAAGAGACCCAGTACTTC. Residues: CASSQVWTSGEAKETQYF.

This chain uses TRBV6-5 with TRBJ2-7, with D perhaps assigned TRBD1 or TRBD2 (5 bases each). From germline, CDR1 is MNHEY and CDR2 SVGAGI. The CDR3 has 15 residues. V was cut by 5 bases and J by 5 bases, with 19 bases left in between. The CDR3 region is CASSPRRGVWDEQYF. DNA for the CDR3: TGTGCCAGCAGTCCCAGACGGGGCGTCTGGGACGAGCAGTACTTC.

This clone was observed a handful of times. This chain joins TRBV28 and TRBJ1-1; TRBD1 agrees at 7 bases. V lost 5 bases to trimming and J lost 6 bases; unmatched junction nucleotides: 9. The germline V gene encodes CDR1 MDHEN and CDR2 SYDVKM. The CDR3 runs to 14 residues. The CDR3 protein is CASSPHRGPAEAFF. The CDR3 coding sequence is TGTGCCAGCAGTCCTCACAGGGGCCCAGCTGAAGCTTTCTTT.

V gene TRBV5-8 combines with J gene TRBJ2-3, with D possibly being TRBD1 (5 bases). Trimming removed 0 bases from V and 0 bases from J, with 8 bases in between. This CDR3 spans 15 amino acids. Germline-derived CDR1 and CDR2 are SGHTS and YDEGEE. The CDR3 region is CASSLATASTDTQYF. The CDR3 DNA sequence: TGTGCCAGCAGCTTGGCGACAGCTAGCACAGATACGCAGTATTTT.

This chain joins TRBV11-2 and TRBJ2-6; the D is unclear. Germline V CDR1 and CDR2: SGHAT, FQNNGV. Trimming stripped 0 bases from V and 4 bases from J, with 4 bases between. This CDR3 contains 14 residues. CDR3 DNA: TGTGCCAGCAGCTTAGATCAGGGGGCCAACGTCCTGACTTTC. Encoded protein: CASSLDQGANVLTF.

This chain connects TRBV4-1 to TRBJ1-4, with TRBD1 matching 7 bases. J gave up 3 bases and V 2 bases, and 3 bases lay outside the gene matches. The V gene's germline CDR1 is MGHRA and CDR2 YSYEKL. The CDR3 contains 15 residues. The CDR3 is CASSQRDSPNEKLFF. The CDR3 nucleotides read TGCGCCAGCAGCCAAAGGGACAGTCCTAATGAAAAACTGTTTTTT.

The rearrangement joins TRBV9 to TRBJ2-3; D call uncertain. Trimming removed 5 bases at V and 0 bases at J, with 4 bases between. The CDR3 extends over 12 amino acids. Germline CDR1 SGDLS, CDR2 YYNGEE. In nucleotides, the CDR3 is TGTGCCAGCAGAGATAGCACAGATACGCAGTATTTT. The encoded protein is CASRDSTDTQYF.

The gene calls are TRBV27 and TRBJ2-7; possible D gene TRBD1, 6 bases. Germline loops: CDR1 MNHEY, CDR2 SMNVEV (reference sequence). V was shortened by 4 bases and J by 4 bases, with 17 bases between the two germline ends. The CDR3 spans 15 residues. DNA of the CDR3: TGTGCCAGCAGTTACAACAGGGTTAGGGTTTACGAGCAGTACTTC. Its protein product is CASSYNRVRVYEQYF.

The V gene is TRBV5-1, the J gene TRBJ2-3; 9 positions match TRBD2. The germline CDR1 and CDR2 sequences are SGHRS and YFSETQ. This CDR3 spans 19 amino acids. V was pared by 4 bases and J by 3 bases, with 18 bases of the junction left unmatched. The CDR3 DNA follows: TGCGCCAGCAGCCCTCCCCCTGAGCGGGAGGAGGGGAGGACAGATACGCAGTATTTT. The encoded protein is CASSPPPEREEGRTDTQYF. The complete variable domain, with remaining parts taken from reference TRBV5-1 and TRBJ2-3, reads KAGVTQTPRYLIKTRGQQVTLSCSPISGHRSVSWYQQTPGQGLQFLFEYFSETQRNKGNFPGRFSGRQFSNSRSEMNVSTLELGDSALYLCASSPPPEREEGRTDTQYFGPGTRLTVL.

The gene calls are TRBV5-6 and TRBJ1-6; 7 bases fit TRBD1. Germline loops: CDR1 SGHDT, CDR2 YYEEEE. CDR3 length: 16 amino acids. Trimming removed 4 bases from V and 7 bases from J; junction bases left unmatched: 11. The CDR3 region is CASSVQPGGYNSPLHF. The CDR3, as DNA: TGTGCCAGCAGCGTCCAACCAGGGGGTTACAATTCACCCCTCCACTTT.

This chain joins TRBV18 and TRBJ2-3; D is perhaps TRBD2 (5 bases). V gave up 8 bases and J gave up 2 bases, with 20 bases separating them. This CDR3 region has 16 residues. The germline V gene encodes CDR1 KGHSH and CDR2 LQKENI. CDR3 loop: CASPRGRGPPTDTQYF. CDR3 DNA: TGTGCCAGCCCCCGGGGTAGAGGGCCCCCCACAGATACGCAGTATTTT.

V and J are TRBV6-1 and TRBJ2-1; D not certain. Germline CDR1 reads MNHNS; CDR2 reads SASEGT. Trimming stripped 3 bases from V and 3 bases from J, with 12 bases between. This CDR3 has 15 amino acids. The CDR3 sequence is CASSDRNSYYNEQFF. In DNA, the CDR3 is TGTGCCAGCAGTGATCGGAACAGCTACTACAATGAGCAGTTCTTC.

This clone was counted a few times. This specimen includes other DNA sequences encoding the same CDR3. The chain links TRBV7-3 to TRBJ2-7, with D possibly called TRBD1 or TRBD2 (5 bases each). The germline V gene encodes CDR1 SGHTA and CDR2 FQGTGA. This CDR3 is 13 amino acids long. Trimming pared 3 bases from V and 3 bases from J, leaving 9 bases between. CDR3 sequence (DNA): TGTGCCAGCAGCTTGGGGGTAGGCTACGAGCAGTACTTC. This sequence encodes CASSLGVGYEQYF.

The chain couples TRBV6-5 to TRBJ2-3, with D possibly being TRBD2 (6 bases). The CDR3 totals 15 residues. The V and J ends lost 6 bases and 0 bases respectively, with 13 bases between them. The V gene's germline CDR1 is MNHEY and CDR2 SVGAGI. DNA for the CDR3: TGTGCCAGCAGCCCCTTAGCGGCTAGCACAGATACGCAGTATTTT. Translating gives CASSPLAASTDTQYF.

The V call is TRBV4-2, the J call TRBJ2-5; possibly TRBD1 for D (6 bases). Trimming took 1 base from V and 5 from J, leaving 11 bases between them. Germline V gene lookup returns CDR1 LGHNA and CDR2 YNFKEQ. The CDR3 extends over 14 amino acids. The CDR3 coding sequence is TGTGCCAGCAGCCAAGGGGGGCCTGGGGAGACCCAGTACTTC. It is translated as CASSQGGPGETQYF.